This is a list of T cell receptor beta chains from one sample in a study of type 1 and type 2 diabetes patients. TCRdb recomputed calls from the multiplex PCR reads with MiXCR, one row per CDR3 protein. The sample yields 250,000 or so distinct CDR3 sequences, 45% to 60% seen once. The specimen sequenced was peripheral blood mononuclear cells (PBMCs). These receptors all come from a man between 18 and 35 years old with type 2 diabetes. Each CDR3 is given with its conserved first and last residue. A D gene is named only where the DNA matches it firmly. Size values are once, few and many counts, or a class for expanded clones, and some rows have none.

J gene | D gene | V gene | clone size | CDR3 length | CDR3 protein | CDR3 DNA
TRBJ2-2 | . | TRBV12-3/TRBV12-4 | once | 14 | CASSRSQVTGELFF | TGTGCCAGCAGCAGATCCCAGGTGACCGGGGAGCTGTTTTTT
TRBJ2-2 | . | TRBV20-1 | . | 14 | CSARVQGITGELFF | TGCAGTGCTAGAGTCCAGGGTATCACCGGGGAGCTGTTTTTT
TRBJ2-3 | . | TRBV19 | . | 14 | CASSLGLGRDTQYF | TGTGCCAGCAGCTTAGGACTGGGGAGGGATACGCAGTATTTT
TRBJ1-2 | TRBD1 | TRBV7-8 | . | 14 | CASSRDRDNYGYTF | TGTGCCAGTAGTCGGGACAGGGACAACTATGGCTACACCTTC
TRBJ1-6 | TRBD1 | TRBV27 | . | 14 | CASSPGTGSSPLHF | TGTGCCAGCAGTCCCGGGACAGGGTCTTCACCCCTCCACTTT
TRBJ2-7 | TRBD1 | TRBV7-6 | many | 15 | CASSSDRDRAYEQYF | TGTGCCAGCAGCTCCGACAGGGATCGGGCCTACGAGCAGTACTTC
TRBJ1-5 | . | TRBV20-1 | once | 13 | CSARGPSNQPQHF | TGCAGTGCTAGGGGGCCCAGCAATCAGCCCCAGCATTTT
TRBJ2-1 | . | TRBV30 | few | 14 | CAHEGGELHNEQFF | TGTGCCCATGAAGGAGGGGAATTGCACAATGAGCAGTTCTTC
TRBJ2-2 | TRBD1 | TRBV12-3/TRBV12-4 | . | 16 | CASSGVRGQYTGELFF | TGTGCCAGCAGTGGGGTGAGGGGGCAATACACCGGGGAGCTGTTTTTT
TRBJ1-2 | . | TRBV6-6 | . | 13 | CASRESSGGGYTF | TGTGCCAGCAGGGAGAGTTCTGGAGGCGGCTACACCTTC
TRBJ2-5 | TRBD2 | TRBV4-3 | few | 18 | CASSQGSLIAGGQETQYF | TGCGCCAGCAGCCAAGGGAGCCTTATAGCGGGGGGGCAAGAGACCCAGTACTTC
TRBJ2-7 | TRBD1 | TRBV4-1 | once | 14 | CASSQATGGYEQYF | TGCGCCAGCAGCCAAGCGACAGGGGGGTACGAGCAGTACTTC
TRBJ2-7 | . | TRBV20-1 | few | 12 | CSARAGTYEQYF | TGCAGTGCTAGGGCAGGGACCTACGAGCAGTACTTC
TRBJ1-2 | . | TRBV19 | few | 13 | CARSLGGGYGYTF | TGTGCGCGATCCTTGGGGGGGGGCTATGGCTACACCTTC
TRBJ2-7 | . | TRBV2 | few | 15 | CASSERGVSFYEQYF | TGTGCCAGCAGTGAAAGGGGGGTGAGTTTCTACGAGCAGTACTTC
TRBJ2-1 | . | TRBV6-5 | many | 12 | CASERDHNEQFF | TGTGCCAGCGAACGGGACCACAATGAGCAGTTCTTC
TRBJ1-1 | TRBD1 | TRBV11-2 | . | 14 | CASSPISTGKEAFF | TGTGCCAGCAGTCCTATCTCGACAGGGAAAGAAGCTTTCTTT
TRBJ2-2 | TRBD2 | TRBV12-3/TRBV12-4 | . | 16 | CASWGTSGDETGELFF | TGTGCCAGCTGGGGGACTAGCGGGGATGAGACCGGGGAGCTGTTTTTT
TRBJ2-3 | . | TRBV2 | . | 14 | CASSRWGDTDTQYF | TGTGCCAGCAGCAGGTGGGGGGACACAGATACGCAGTATTTT
TRBJ1-2 | . | TRBV12-3/TRBV12-4 | . | 11 | CASSTQYGYTF | TGTGCCAGCAGTACCCAATATGGCTACACCTTC
TRBJ1-1 | . | TRBV28 | . | 16 | CASSLFGEWGGTEAFF | TGTGCTAGCAGTTTATTCGGCGAATGGGGTGGCACTGAAGCTTTCTTT
TRBJ2-1 | TRBD2 | TRBV7-8 | many | 15 | CASSPTSGGRNEQFF | TGTGCCAGCAGCCCAACTAGCGGGGGGCGCAATGAGCAGTTCTTC
TRBJ2-7 | TRBD2 | TRBV7-2 | . | 15 | CASSDTSGGAYEQYF | TGTGCCAGCAGCGATACTAGCGGGGGGGCCTACGAGCAGTACTTC
TRBJ2-5 | TRBD1 | TRBV28 | . | 12 | CASGQVQETQYF | TGTGCCAGCGGACAGGTACAAGAGACCCAGTACTTC
TRBJ2-2 | . | TRBV19 | few | 14 | CASSSSTNTGELFF | TGTGCCAGTTCAAGTTCCACGAACACCGGGGAGCTGTTTTTT
TRBJ2-5 | TRBD1 | TRBV24-1 | few | 15 | CATSENGQGRETQYF | TGTGCCACCAGTGAGAACGGACAGGGCCGGGAGACCCAGTACTTC
TRBJ2-2 | . | TRBV28 | . | 15 | CASSVVFANTGELFF | TGTGCCAGCAGCGTCGTTTTTGCGAACACCGGGGAGCTGTTTTTT
TRBJ1-1 | . | TRBV20-1 | . | 13 | CSALSRRLIEAFF | TGCAGTGCCCTGAGCCGGCGTTTGATTGAAGCTTTCTTT
TRBJ1-6 | . | TRBV12-3/TRBV12-4 | . | 16 | CASSPLQSGVQPPLHF | TGTGCCAGCAGCCCCCTCCAGTCAGGGGTTCAACCCCCCCTCCACTTT
TRBJ2-2 | . | TRBV4-1 | . | 15 | CASSQNSLNTGGLFF | TGCGCCAGCAGCCAAAACTCCCTGAACACCGGGGGGCTGTTTTTT
TRBJ2-1 | TRBD1 | TRBV7-2 | . | 16 | CASSQTRGPGWNEQFF | TGTGCCAGCAGTCAAACCAGGGGGCCGGGCTGGAATGAGCAGTTCTTC
TRBJ2-7 | TRBD2 | TRBV28 | . | 16 | CASRWTSGTISYEQYF | TGTGCCAGCAGATGGACTAGCGGTACCATTTCCTACGAGCAGTACTTC
TRBJ2-7 | . | TRBV14 | . | 15 | CASSQAASTYYEQYF | TGTGCCAGCAGCCAAGCGGCCAGTACTTACTACGAGCAGTACTTC
TRBJ2-1 | TRBD2 | TRBV20-1 | once | 17 | CSARRTSGSFSYNEQFF | TGCAGTGCTCGAAGGACTAGCGGGAGCTTTTCCTACAATGAGCAGTTCTTC
TRBJ2-7 | . | TRBV10-1 | many | 15 | CASSESISGFYEQYF | TGCGCCAGCAGTGAGTCGATTTCGGGGTTCTACGAGCAGTACTTC
TRBJ2-5 | . | TRBV7-6 | . | 17 | CASSSVVGGRGAETQYF | TGTGCCAGCAGCTCAGTGGTCGGGGGGCGAGGAGCAGAGACCCAGTACTTC
TRBJ2-2 | . | TRBV3-1 | . | 16 | CASSVGVAANTGELFF | TGTGCCAGCAGCGTTGGCGTAGCGGCGAACACCGGGGAGCTGTTTTTT
TRBJ1-2 | . | TRBV2 | . | 12 | CASMQGFYGCTF | TGTGCCAGCATGCAGGGATTCTATGGCTGCACCTTC
TRBJ1-1 | . | TRBV7-2 | . | 14 | CASSPHGANTEAFF | TGTGCCAGCAGCCCACACGGTGCGAACACTGAAGCTTTCTTT
TRBJ2-7 | . | TRBV7-9 | . | 13 | CASSFPGSYEQYF | TGTGCCAGCAGCTTCCCGGGGTCCTACGAGCAGTACTTC
TRBJ2-5 | . | TRBV7-3 | . | 15 | CASSQDFSGRETQYF | TGCGCCAGCAGCCAAGATTTTTCAGGGCGAGAGACCCAGTACTTC
TRBJ2-3 | . | TRBV5-1 | . | 14 | CASSRTEQRDTQYF | TGCGCCAGCAGCCGGACGGAGCAACGGGATACGCAGTATTTT
TRBJ1-2 | . | TRBV9 | . | 13 | CASSVAGEGGYTF | TGTGCCAGCAGCGTAGCAGGGGAGGGAGGCTACACCTTC
TRBJ1-1 | . | TRBV10-3 | . | 15 | CAISESANLNTEAFF | TGTGCCATCAGTGAGTCAGCGAACCTGAACACTGAAGCTTTCTTT
TRBJ1-5 | . | TRBV9 | few | 13 | CASSVEGDQPQHF | TGTGCCAGCAGCGTAGAGGGTGATCAGCCCCAGCATTTT
TRBJ1-6 | TRBD1 | TRBV7-2 | few | 14 | CASRGTENNSPLHF | TGTGCCAGCAGAGGGACAGAGAATAATTCACCCCTCCACTTT
TRBJ2-5 | . | TRBV25-1 | . | 13 | CASSDLGWETQYF | TGTGCCAGCAGTGACCTAGGATGGGAGACCCAGTACTTC
TRBJ2-1 | . | TRBV15 | few | 14 | CATSRVRAYNEQFF | TGTGCCACCAGCAGAGTCCGGGCGTACAATGAGCAGTTCTTC
TRBJ2-7 | TRBD1 | TRBV6-8 | . | 16 | CETRDRGPFTPYEQYF | TGCGAAACCCGGGACAGGGGTCCCTTTACTCCCTACGAGCAGTACTTC
TRBJ2-2 | TRBD2 | TRBV19 | . | 14 | CASSSGRGIGELFF | TGTGCCAGTAGTAGCGGGAGAGGGATCGGGGAGCTGTTTTTT
TRBJ1-1 | . | TRBV20-1 | . | 18 | CSARDHRRGGGENTEAFF | TGCAGTGCTAGAGATCATCGCAGGGGCGGGGGCGAGAACACTGAAGCTTTCTTT
TRBJ1-2 | . | TRBV7-2 | few | 15 | CASRPPGGRDYGYTF | TGTGCCAGCAGACCTCCTGGGGGACGGGACTATGGCTACACCTTC
TRBJ1-5 | TRBD1 | TRBV19 | few | 16 | CASSISGGLLSQPQHF | TGTGCCAGTAGTATTTCAGGGGGTTTGTTGAGTCAGCCCCAGCATTTT
TRBJ2-5 | . | TRBV30 | many | 12 | CAFQRNQETQYF | TGTGCCTTCCAGCGGAACCAAGAGACCCAGTACTTC
TRBJ2-7 | . | TRBV2 | . | 13 | CASSDRWTYEQYF | TGTGCCAGCAGTGATCGGTGGACCTACGAGCAGTACTTC
TRBJ1-2 | TRBD1 | TRBV19 | . | 13 | CASTTGQGVGYTF | TGTGCCAGTACCACGGGACAGGGGGTCGGCTACACCTTC
TRBJ2-7 | . | TRBV7-3 | few | 13 | CASSLTPTGEQYF | TGTGCCAGCAGCTTAACCCCAACGGGAGAGCAGTACTTC
TRBJ1-6 | . | TRBV4-2 | once | 17 | CASSQDGPGGANSPLHF | TGTGCCAGCAGCCAAGATGGCCCGGGGGGGGCTAATTCACCCCTCCACTTT
TRBJ2-4 | TRBD1 | TRBV5-4 | . | 13 | CASSTDRVDIQYF | TGTGCCAGCAGCACTGACAGGGTAGACATTCAGTACTTC
TRBJ1-4 | TRBD1 | TRBV6-1 | . | 19 | CASSYRRTGGAFINEKLFF | TGTGCCAGCAGTTACCGCCGTACAGGGGGCGCCTTTATTAATGAAAAACTGTTTTTT